The T cell receptor (beta chain) under discussion was sequenced for a study of lymphopenia after photon versus proton radiotherapy (dated by TCRdb to the late 2010s). For the wider study: The study compared the immunological effects of photon versus proton radiation therapy in patients with gastrointestinal tumors who developed high-grade lymphopenia. The study was designed to characterize how the impact on the immune system differs between the two radiation modalities. The cohort included 20 or so patients with gastrointestinal tumors who developed lymphopenia after receiving either photon or proton therapy.

Receptor libraries were prepared by the immunoSEQ multiplex PCR assay. Alongside multiparametric flow cytometry, deep sequencing of rearranged TCR beta loci was used to profile the T cell repertoires. The source is immuneACCESS, and TCRdb retained only in-frame sequences with V and J called. Part of the clones is not carried over; for the studies checked, unresolved V genes explain less than half of this, and the remainder is unexplained. Across this sample there are roughly 65,000 clones, with approximately 91% seen only once. Of the sample, about 3.1% is held by the ten largest clones. Concerning this clone: It has no known antigen specificity. Base qualities are missing; no much larger clone stands one base away.

Paper-wide results and their limitations: Across the cohort, an inverse correlation was found between a larger post-nadir drop in TCR diversity and overall survival time among patients who died. During treatment, patients who received photon therapy lost naive T cells and TCR diversity and gained effector/memory populations, whereas patients who received proton therapy remained relatively stable. The survival association was assessed only in patients who died, and better survival with proton therapy was presented by the authors as a possibility rather than a demonstrated result. After the lymphocyte count nadir, oligoclonal expansion, especially of CD8+ Temra cells, was observed in photon-treated repertoires, and the drop in diversity was driven by this expansion.

The CDR3 contains 16 residues, cysteine and phenylalanine counted. Only the CDR3 part of the read is kept: 48 bases, read in frame from the first base. V sheds 0 bases and J sheds 4 bases, leaving 15 bases between their ends. CDR1 and CDR2 are read off the germline V gene as SGHTA and FQGNSA. This sequence was found in a woman between 65 and 79 years old with pancreatic cancer. The starting material was peripheral blood, obtained from a patient treated with photon-based radiotherapy. Recombination joined TRBV7-2 with TRBJ1-2, with TRBD1 as a weak D call on 6 bases. The CDR3 here reads CASSLAKGGGSYGYTF. DNA sequence: TGTGCCAGCAGCTTAGCGAAAGGGGGAGGGTCCTATGGCTACACCTTC. Joined to the reference TRBV7-2 and TRBJ1-2 proteins, this CDR3 gives the full variable domain: GAGVSQSPSNKVTEKGKDVELRCDPISGHTALYWYRQSLGQGLEFLIYFQGNSAPDKSGLPSDRFSAERTGGSVSTLTIQRTQQEDSAVYLCASSLAKGGGSYGYTFGSGTRLTVV.